The 18 T cell receptor beta chains listed next were all sequenced from one sample in a study of post-analysis software for immune sequencing data. No cognate antigen is known for these TCRs. Carried by the TCR beta cDNA libraries were unique molecular identifiers. TCRdb reprocessed the PCR reads via MiXCR and lists one record per CDR3 protein. The repertoire consists of roughly 700,000 distinct CDR3 sequences, with roughly 30% occurring once and the leading ten covering more than 0.45%. Regarding the study as a whole: With TRBV5-6, TRBV5-1 and TRBV20-1 included, about five TRBV segments were more frequent in patients than in controls.

Input material: blood. Receptors originate from a girl aged 5-17 years with multiple sclerosis.

This rearrangement joins TRBV9 to TRBJ2-5; TRBD2 agrees at 7 bases. Looked up from germline, CDR1 is SGDLS and CDR2 is YYNGEE. This CDR3 spans 15 amino acids. V dropped 0 bases and J dropped 2; count of bases not matched to a gene: 4. CDR3 in DNA: TGTGCCAGCAGCGTAGGGTGGGGGGGGCAAGAGACCCAGTACTTC. It specifies CASSVGWGGQETQYF.

The rearrangement links TRBV7-2 to TRBJ2-5; D ambiguous. CDR3 size: 14 residues. Germline V gene sequence: CDR1 SGHTA, CDR2 FQGNSA. Trimming shortened V by 4 bases and J by 4 bases, and 13 bases separated the two germline ends. CDR3 loop: CASSYGPSGETQYF. CDR3 in DNA: TGTGCCAGCAGCTACGGACCCTCCGGAGAGACCCAGTACTTC.

This clonotype was detected only a few times. The V call is TRBV24-1, the J call TRBJ2-1, with 16 bases matching TRBD2. The CDR3 length is 20 residues. From germline, CDR1 is KGHDR and CDR2 SFDVKD. V lost 2 bases, J lost 6 bases, and 12 bases stayed unmatched. The CDR3 DNA reads TGTGCCACCAGTGATTCCGTCCCGGGACTAGCGGGAGGGCCGTTCAATGAGCAGTTCTTC. Its translation: CATSDSVPGLAGGPFNEQFF.

The genes are TRBV20-1 and TRBJ2-5, with a possible D match to TRBD2 (5 bases). Germline V gives CDR1 DFQATT, CDR2 SNEGSKA (reference sequence). V was shortened by 5 bases and J by 5 bases, with 18 bases between the two germline ends. The CDR3 is 14 residues long. The CDR3 DNA reads TGCAGTGCTGCTACGAGGAGGTTGGGGGAGACCCAGTACTTC. The encoded protein is CSAATRRLGETQYF.

This clonotype was observed at least ten times. The genes are TRBV7-2 and TRBJ2-7; D perhaps matches TRBD1 (6 bases). Trimming removed 3 bases at V and 0 bases at J, with 12 bases between. Germline CDR1 reads SGHTA; CDR2 reads FQGNSA. There are 15 residues in the CDR3. CDR3 DNA: TGTGCCAGCAGCTTTAATGCAGGGGCCTCCTACGAGCAGTACTTC. It translates to CASSFNAGASYEQYF.

There are a few counts of this clonotype. The chain recombines TRBV7-2 with TRBJ1-1, with D possibly matching TRBD1 (5 bases). The CDR3 sequence is 16 residues long. Germline CDR1 is SGHTA and CDR2 is FQGNSA. Trimming shortened V by 1 base and J by 1 base, and 13 bases separated the two germline ends. CDR3: CASSLVVTVKNTEAFF. The DNA for the CDR3 is TGTGCCAGCAGCTTAGTAGTGACAGTCAAGAACACTGAAGCTTTCTTT.

The chain recombines TRBV12-3 or TRBV12-4 with TRBJ2-7; TRBD2 matches 9 bases. The CDR3 has 15 residues. With V trimmed by 3 bases and J by 4 bases, 7 bases remained unmatched. Here the CDR3 DNA reads TGTGCCAGCAGTTTGGCTAGCGGGAAAAGTTACGAGCAGTACTTC. Amino acids: CASSLASGKSYEQYF.

There are a few counts of this clonotype. The chain carries TRBV20-1 and TRBJ1-2; possibly TRBD1 for D (5 bases). V lost 0 bases and J 6 bases, leaving 14 bases between the germline ends. CDR1 DFQATT and CDR2 SNEGSKA come from the germline V gene (reference sequence). The CDR3 is made up of 14 amino acids. The CDR3, as DNA: TGCAGTGCTAGAGATCAAGCCAGGGCGGATGGCTACACCTTC. Residues: CSARDQARADGYTF.

This chain uses TRBV7-2 with TRBJ2-7, with 8 bases identical to TRBD1. CDR1 and CDR2 (germline): SGHTA, FQGNSA. The CDR3 sequence is 15 residues long. With V trimmed by 6 bases and J by 7 bases, 14 bases remained unmatched. The CDR3 loop is CASSLWQGASGEQYF. The CDR3, as DNA: TGTGCCAGCAGTTTATGGCAGGGGGCGTCTGGAGAGCAGTACTTC.

This clonotype was seen a handful of times. The gene calls are TRBV9 and TRBJ2-2; 8 nucleotides align to TRBD2. Trimming at V came to 4 bases and at J to 4 bases, leaving 6 bases not matched to a gene. The CDR3 spans 15 residues. From germline, CDR1 is SGDLS and CDR2 YYNGEE. The CDR3 protein is CASSTRGGGTGELFF. In DNA form, the CDR3 reads TGTGCCAGCAGCACTCGGGGGGGCGGCACCGGGGAGCTGTTTTTT.

This clonotype was counted a few times. The chain uses TRBV20-1 and TRBJ2-2; D is unclear. The CDR3 spans 14 residues. The V end lost 5 bases, the J end lost 8 bases, and 18 bases lay between the germline ends. CDR1 and CDR2 from the germline V gene are DFQATT and SNEGSKA (reference sequence). The CDR3 nucleotides are TGCAGTGCTTCACCCCCGGGCTTCGTGGGGGAGCTGTTTTTT. It specifies CSASPPGFVGELFF.

The rearrangement joins TRBV10-3 to TRBJ2-2; the D is unclear. V lost 11 bases and J 2 bases, leaving 21 bases between the germline ends. Germline V gene data show CDR1 as ENHRY and CDR2 as SYGVKD. This CDR3 has 16 amino acids. The CDR3 loop reads CASKTGRGENTGELFF. The CDR3 nucleotides read TGTGCCTCTAAGACTGGACGTGGAGAAAACACCGGGGAGCTGTTTTTT.

This clonotype was counted between two and nine times. The J gene is TRBJ2-7, the V gene TRBV7-2; TRBD2 agrees at 15 bases. Germline CDR1 and CDR2: SGHTA and FQGNSA. J lost 4 bases, V lost 3 bases, and 4 bases had no gene match. The CDR3 runs to 16 residues. The CDR3 bases are TGTGCCAGCAGCTTGGGACTAGCGGGAGGAAAGTACGAGCAGTACTTC. The encoded protein is CASSLGLAGGKYEQYF. Full variable domain (missing parts from reference TRBV7-2 and TRBJ2-7): GAGVSQSPSNKVTEKGKDVELRCDPISGHTALYWYRQSLGQGLEFLIYFQGNSAPDKSGLPSDRFSAERTGGSVSTLTIQRTQQEDSAVYLCASSLGLAGGKYEQYFGPGTRLTVT.

The chain combines TRBV4-3 with TRBJ2-3; weak D call: TRBD1 (5 bases). Looked up from germline, CDR1 is LGHNA and CDR2 is YSLEER. V lost 4 bases to trimming and J lost 0 bases, with 11 bases between them. CDR3 length: 15 amino acids. CDR3 in amino acids: CASSPWQGSTDTQYF. The CDR3 DNA follows: TGCGCCAGCAGCCCGTGGCAGGGCAGCACAGATACGCAGTATTTT.

The V gene is TRBV20-1, the J gene TRBJ2-7; 13 bases align to TRBD2. V was pared by 1 base and J by 0 bases, with 0 bases of the junction left unmatched. The CDR3 is made up of 15 amino acids. The germline V gene encodes CDR1 DFQATT and CDR2 SNEGSKA (reference sequence). As DNA, the CDR3 is TGCAGTGCTAGAGGGACTAGCGGGGGCTCCTACGAGCAGTACTTC. Translating it yields CSARGTSGGSYEQYF.

V usage is TRBV14 and J usage is TRBJ1-2; TRBD1 aligns across 11 bases. CDR3 length: 18 amino acids. The V and J ends lost 3 bases and 4 bases, in that order; junction bases with no gene match: 13. Germline CDR1 is SGHDN and CDR2 is FVKESK. The CDR3 DNA follows: TGTGCCAGCAGCCATTTCCAGGCCGGACAGGGGGCGGGCTATGGCTACACCTTC. Protein product: CASSHFQAGQGAGYGYTF.

This clonotype came up a few times. The gene calls are TRBV12-3 or TRBV12-4 and TRBJ2-5; D remains ambiguous. This CDR3 is built from 12 residues. Trimming shortened V by 6 bases and J by 1 base, and 6 bases separated the two germline ends. The CDR3 protein is CASRTLQETQYF. The CDR3 DNA reads TGTGCCAGCAGGACCCTCCAAGAGACCCAGTACTTC.

The rearrangement uses TRBV12-3 or TRBV12-4 and TRBJ2-4; D is unclear. This CDR3 is 15 amino acids long. V was pared by 1 base and J by 0 bases, with 7 bases between. CDR3 protein: CASSLDGLAKNIQYF. DNA of the CDR3: TGTGCCAGCAGTTTAGATGGGTTAGCCAAAAACATTCAGTACTTC.